The sequence of this TCR beta chain was determined in a study of blood T cell repertoires in COVID-19. Study details: Whether acute or convalescent, the COVID-19 samples came from the United States, Italy and Spain. PBMCs, B-cell-depleted T cells, or T cells were the source of the cDNA or gDNA that made up the material.

In the source study's methods: Estimation of nucleated cell counts was performed using reference gene primer amplification. Clones were read by immunoSEQ multiplex PCR, and TCRdb kept only the in-frame ones, dropping some. V and J calls and clone size are copied from that table; D and trimming were computed from the DNA. Seen here are under 500,000 clones, about 89% observed once, and the top ten hold about 4.5%. Sequenced sample: peripheral blood. The receptor comes from a young woman with acute or convalescent COVID-19.

CDR3 DNA: TGCGCCAGCAGCCCGGGGGACAGGACTACGGGATACGAGCAGTACTTC. The encoded protein is CASSPGDRTTGYEQYF. The rearrangement joins TRBV5-1 to TRBJ2-7, with 8 nucleotides matching TRBD1. Trimming at V came to 4 bases and at J to 4 bases, leaving 13 bases not matched to a gene. The CDR3 totals 16 residues. Germline-derived CDR1 and CDR2 are SGHRS and YFSETQ.